A selection of T cell receptor beta chains follows, all from one sample in a study of CD8 T cells in ankylosing spondylitis. One entry per CDR3 protein results from TCRdb running MiXCR on the 5' RACE reads. The table has 210,000 or so distinct CDR3 sequences, roughly 8% seen once. Sequencing was carried out using blood, either unsorted or a sorted T cell fraction (not recorded which). The receptors here all came from a female donor with ankylosing spondylitis or in good health (not recorded which). CDR3s include the opening cysteine and the closing phenylalanine or tryptophan. The D gene is left open where the match is weak. Only some rows state a clone size, as once, few, many or a class for expanded clones.

j_call v_call clone_size d_call cdr3_aa cdr3_nt
TRBJ2-1 TRBV7-8 many . CASSLSREQFF TGTGCCAGCAGCTTATCAAGAGAGCAGTTCTTC
TRBJ2-3 TRBV20-1 many . CSANRPLAADTQYF TGCAGTGCTAATCGGCCGCTAGCCGCAGATACGCAGTATTTT
TRBJ2-1 TRBV7-2 few TRBD2 CASSLSPPGLLYNEQFF TGTGCCAGCAGCTTATCTCCCCCGGGACTATTATACAATGAGCAGTTCTTC
TRBJ2-1 TRBV12-3/TRBV12-4 many TRBD1 CASSGVGTEGYNEQFF TGTGCCAGCAGCGGAGTAGGGACAGAGGGGTACAATGAGCAGTTCTTC
TRBJ2-7 TRBV20-1 many TRBD2 CSARFSSGGYEQYF TGCAGTGCTAGATTCTCTAGCGGGGGGTACGAGCAGTACTTC
TRBJ2-7 TRBV7-8 many . CASSSLESGDEQYF TGTGCCAGCAGCAGCTTAGAATCAGGGGACGAGCAGTACTTC
TRBJ1-1 TRBV7-2 many . CASSLVRSNTEAFF TGTGCCAGCAGCTTAGTCAGGAGTAACACTGAAGCTTTCTTT
TRBJ2-1 TRBV4-3 many TRBD2 CASSHRWSGRAGNEQFF TGCGCCAGCAGCCATCGATGGAGCGGGAGGGCGGGGAATGAGCAGTTCTTC
TRBJ2-1 TRBV9 many . CASSVEGVYNEQFF TGTGCCAGCAGCGTAGAAGGGGTATACAATGAGCAGTTCTTC
TRBJ1-5 TRBV5-1 many . CASSLGGGGQPQHF TGCGCCAGCAGCTTGGGGGGAGGAGGCCAGCCCCAGCATTTT
TRBJ2-7 TRBV20-1 many TRBD1 CSARAQDRGLYEQYF TGCAGTGCCCGAGCTCAAGACAGGGGGCTTTACGAGCAGTACTTC
TRBJ1-2 TRBV15 many TRBD1 CATPPGTGLGGYTF TGTGCCACCCCCCCGGGGACAGGATTGGGTGGCTACACCTTC
TRBJ2-7 TRBV14 many TRBD2 CASSQLAGYSYEQYF TGTGCCAGCAGCCAGCTAGCGGGGTACTCCTACGAGCAGTACTTC
TRBJ2-1 TRBV18 . . CASSPPGGMAYNEQFF TGTGCCAGCTCACCACCAGGAGGGATGGCCTACAATGAGCAGTTCTTC
TRBJ2-5 TRBV7-2 few . CASSSGPHETQYF TGTGCCAGCAGCTCCGGGCCTCATGAGACCCAGTACTTC
TRBJ1-2 TRBV6-2/TRBV6-3 many TRBD1 CASSSPSGTDYGYTF TGTGCCAGCAGTTCTCCCTCCGGGACAGACTATGGCTACACCTTC
TRBJ2-7 TRBV5-1 many . CASSLAVAGSSSSYEQYF TGCGCCAGCAGCTTGGCCGTTGCGGGGTCGTCGAGCTCCTACGAGCAGTACTTC
TRBJ2-1 TRBV2 many TRBD1 CASIAPGQGARDEQFF TGTGCCAGCATCGCGCCTGGACAGGGGGCTCGGGATGAGCAGTTCTTC
TRBJ2-6 TRBV12-3/TRBV12-4 many . CASSTGAPSGANVLTF TGTGCCAGCAGTACCGGGGCGCCTTCTGGGGCCAACGTCCTGACTTTC
TRBJ1-5 TRBV15 many . CATSREGRVLNQPQHF TGTGCCACCAGCAGAGAGGGACGGGTATTAAATCAGCCCCAGCATTTT
TRBJ2-7 TRBV6-5 many TRBD1 CASSLDRELTPAYF TGTGCCAGCAGTTTGGACAGGGAATTAACCCCCGCGTACTTC
TRBJ2-3 TRBV5-6 many . CASSLPTSDTQYF TGTGCCAGCAGCTTGCCGACTTCAGATACGCAGTATTTT
TRBJ2-4 TRBV2 many TRBD2 CASSARLAGVRNIQYF TGTGCCAGCAGTGCGAGACTAGCGGGAGTTCGAAACATTCAGTACTTC
TRBJ1-2 TRBV4-2 many . CASSQVGRDYTF TGTGCCAGCAGCCAAGTGGGCAGGGACTACACCTTC
TRBJ2-4 TRBV20-1 many TRBD1 CSARGRQGAAKNIQYF TGCAGTGCTAGGGGCAGACAGGGGGCGGCCAAAAACATTCAGTACTTC
TRBJ2-1 TRBV7-9 few TRBD1 CASSSDRVPYNEQFF TGTGCCAGCAGCTCGGACAGGGTACCCTACAATGAGCAGTTCTTC